The sequence of this TCR beta chain was determined in a study of cytomegalovirus exposure and HLA in healthy donors. About the study: The study placed approximately 80% of its approximately 430 genotyped donors in the Caucasian-associated ancestry cluster.

Study observations and caveats: TCR beta V- and J-gene trimming was later associated with a missense DCLRE1C variant. CMV serostatus stood as the only immune exposure information on hand. In a later analysis, at a false discovery rate of 0.05, under 20,000 TCR beta sequences were associated with HLA alleles.

About this clone: Its antigen is not identified.

The primer mix had 60 Vbeta and 13 Jbeta primers. Here immunoSEQ multiplex PCR was the method, and the copy in TCRdb shows in-frame clones only, minus some. The sample lists 140,000 or so clones; approximately 78% were seen once. Material: PBMCs. The sequence was obtained from a young woman in good health and CMV-seropositive.

CDR3 protein: CASYPSTGTLTYEQYF. The CDR3 nucleotides are TGTGCCAGCTATCCATCCACCGGGACACTGACCTACGAGCAGTACTTC. This sequence joins TRBV19 and TRBJ2-7; the D gene is possibly TRBD1 (6 bases). The CDR3 spans 16 residues. V was trimmed by 9 bases and J by 2 bases, leaving 23 bases between them. Germline V gene lookup returns CDR1 LNHDA and CDR2 SQIVND (reference sequence).